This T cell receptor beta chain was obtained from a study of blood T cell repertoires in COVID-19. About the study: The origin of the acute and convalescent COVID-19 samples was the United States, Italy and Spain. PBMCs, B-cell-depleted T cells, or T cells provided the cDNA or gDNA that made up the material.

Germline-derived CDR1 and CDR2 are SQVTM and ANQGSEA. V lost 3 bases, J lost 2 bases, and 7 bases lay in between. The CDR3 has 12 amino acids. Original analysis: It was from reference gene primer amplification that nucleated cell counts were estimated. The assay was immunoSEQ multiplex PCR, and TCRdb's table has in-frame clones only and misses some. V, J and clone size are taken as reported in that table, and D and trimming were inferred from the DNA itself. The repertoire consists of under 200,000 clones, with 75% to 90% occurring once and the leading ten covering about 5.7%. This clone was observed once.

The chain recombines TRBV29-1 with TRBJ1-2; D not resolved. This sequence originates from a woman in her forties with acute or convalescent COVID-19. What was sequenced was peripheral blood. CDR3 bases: TGCAGCGTTGAGAAGGAGAACTATGGCTACACCTTC. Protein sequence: CSVEKENYGYTF.